This T cell receptor (beta chain) was identified in a study of blood T cell repertoires in COVID-19. Libraries were prepared by immunoSEQ multiplex PCR; TCRdb keeps only in-frame clonotypes and omits some of them. The sample carries approximately 100,000 clones, approximately 80% recorded once. Trimming removed 4 bases from V and 5 bases from J; junction bases left unmatched: 17. Germline assignment: CDR1 LGHNA and CDR2 YNFKEQ. The CDR3 totals 19 residues. The chain combines TRBV4-2 with TRBJ2-5; 12 bases are shared with TRBD2. The origin of this receptor is a human donor in a cohort sampled during active COVID-19. The specimen sequenced was peripheral blood. The CDR3 DNA follows: TGTGCCAGCAGCCGGGGGGCGAGGGCTAGCGGGGGGGGACGGGAGACCCAGTACTTC. Protein: CASSRGARASGGGRETQYF.